This T cell receptor (beta chain) stems from a study of OX40 agonist ivuxolimab in advanced cancers. Study-level information: Dose-escalation patients were diagnosed with hepatocellular carcinoma, melanoma, renal cell cancer or head and neck cancer.

Study-wide points: Clonal expansion was seen in CD4+ and CD8+ blood T cells by week 6 at 0.1 to 3.0 mg/kg.

V lost 5 bases and J 1 base, leaving 8 bases between the germline ends. This CDR3 contains 13 residues. Germline V CDR1 and CDR2: MNHEY, SVGAGI. This clone was observed a few times. Its antigen is currently unknown. Assay: immunoSEQ multiplex PCR; the TCRdb copy retains only in-frame clones and omits some. The sample shows roughly 89,000 clones, approximately 90% of them seen only once. The sample here was CD4+ or CD8+ T cells sorted from blood, taken in a trial of the OX40 agonist ivuxolimab. This TCR was sampled from an adult with an advanced solid tumor such as melanoma, head and neck, liver or kidney cancer. V is TRBV6-5 and J is TRBJ1-1; D ambiguous. The CDR3: CASSLTANTEAFF. In DNA form, the CDR3 reads TGTGCCAGCAGTCTTACAGCGAACACTGAAGCTTTCTTT.